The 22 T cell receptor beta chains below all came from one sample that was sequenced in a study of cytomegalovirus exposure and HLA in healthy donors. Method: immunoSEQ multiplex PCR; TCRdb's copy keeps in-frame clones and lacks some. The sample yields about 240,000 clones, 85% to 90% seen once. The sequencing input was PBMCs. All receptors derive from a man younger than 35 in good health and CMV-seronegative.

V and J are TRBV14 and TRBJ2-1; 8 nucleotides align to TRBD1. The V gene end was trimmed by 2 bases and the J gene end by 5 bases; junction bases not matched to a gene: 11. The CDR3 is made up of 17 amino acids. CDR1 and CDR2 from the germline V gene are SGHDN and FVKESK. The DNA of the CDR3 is TGTGCCAGCAGCCAAAGACTCTACGGGACAGGCGACAATGAGCAGTTCTTC. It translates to CASSQRLYGTGDNEQFF.

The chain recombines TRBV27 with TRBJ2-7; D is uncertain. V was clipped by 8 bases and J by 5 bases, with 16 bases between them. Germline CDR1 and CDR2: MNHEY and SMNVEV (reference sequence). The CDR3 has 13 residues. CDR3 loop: CASGFARLDEQYF. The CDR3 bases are TGTGCCAGCGGATTCGCTAGATTGGACGAGCAGTACTTC.

The CDR3 spells CASSDSGHRPQHF. DNA for the CDR3: TGTGCCAGCAGTGATTCGGGTCATAGGCCCCAGCATTTT. J is TRBJ1-5 and V is TRBV6-1; D unresolved. Per germline, CDR1 MNHNS and CDR2 SASEGT. V was trimmed by 3 bases and J by 9 bases, leaving 12 bases between them. CDR3 length: 13 amino acids.

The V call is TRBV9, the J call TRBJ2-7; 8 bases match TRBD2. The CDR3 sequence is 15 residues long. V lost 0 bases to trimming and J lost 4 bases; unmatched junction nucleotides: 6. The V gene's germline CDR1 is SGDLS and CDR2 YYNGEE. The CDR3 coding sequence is TGTGCCAGCAGCGTAGGGAGCGGGGGTAAATACGAGCAGTACTTC. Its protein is CASSVGSGGKYEQYF. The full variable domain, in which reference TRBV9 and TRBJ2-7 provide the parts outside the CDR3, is DSGVTQTPKHLITATGQRVTLRCSPRSGDLSVYWYQQSLDQGLQFLIQYYNGEERAKGNILERFSAQQFPDLHSELNLSSLELGDSALYFCASSVGSGGKYEQYFGPGTRLTVT.

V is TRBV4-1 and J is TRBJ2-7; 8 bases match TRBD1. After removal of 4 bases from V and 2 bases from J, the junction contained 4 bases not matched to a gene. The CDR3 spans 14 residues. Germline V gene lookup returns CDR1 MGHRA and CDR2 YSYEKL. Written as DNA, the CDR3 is TGCGCCAGCAGCCCTCTGACAGGGGCCTACGAGCAGTACTTC. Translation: CASSPLTGAYEQYF.

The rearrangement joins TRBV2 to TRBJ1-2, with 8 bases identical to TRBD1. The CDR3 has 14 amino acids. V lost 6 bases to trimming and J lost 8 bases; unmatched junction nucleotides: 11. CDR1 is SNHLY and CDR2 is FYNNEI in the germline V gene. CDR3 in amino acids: CASRVEAGGTGYTF. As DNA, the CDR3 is TGTGCCAGCAGGGTGGAGGCAGGGGGCACGGGCTACACCTTC.

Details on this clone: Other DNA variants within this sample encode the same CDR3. The CDR3 spells CASSPDRNYGYTF. The DNA of the CDR3 is TGTGCCAGCTCGCCCGACAGGAACTATGGCTACACCTTC. This rearrangement joins TRBV18 to TRBJ1-2, with TRBD1 as a possible D gene (6 bases). There are 13 residues in the CDR3. The ends were cut back, 6 bases at V and 2 bases at J, with 10 bases in the middle. Germline CDR1 and CDR2: KGHSH and LQKENI. Together with reference TRBV18 and TRBJ1-2, the CDR3 gives the full variable domain: NAGVMQNPRHLVRRRGQEARLRCSPMKGHSHVYWYRQLPEEGLKFMVYLQKENIIDESGMPKERFSAEFPKEGPSILRIQQVVRGDSAAYFCASSPDRNYGYTFGSGTRLTVV.

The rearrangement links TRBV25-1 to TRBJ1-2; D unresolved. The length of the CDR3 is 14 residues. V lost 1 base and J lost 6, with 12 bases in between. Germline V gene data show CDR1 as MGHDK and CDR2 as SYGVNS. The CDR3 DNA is TGTGCCAGCAGTGAATTAGGAGGAGTTGATGGCTACACCTTC. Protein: CASSELGGVDGYTF.

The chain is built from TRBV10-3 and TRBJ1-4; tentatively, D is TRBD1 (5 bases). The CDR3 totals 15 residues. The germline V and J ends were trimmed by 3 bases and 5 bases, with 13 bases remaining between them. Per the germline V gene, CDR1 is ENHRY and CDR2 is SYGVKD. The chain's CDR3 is CAISELGGGNEKLFF. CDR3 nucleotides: TGTGCCATCAGTGAACTGGGGGGAGGGAATGAAAAACTGTTTTTT.

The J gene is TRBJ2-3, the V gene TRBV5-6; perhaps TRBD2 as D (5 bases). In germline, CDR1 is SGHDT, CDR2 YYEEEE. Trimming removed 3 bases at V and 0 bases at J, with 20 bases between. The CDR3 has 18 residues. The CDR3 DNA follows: TGTGCCAGCAGCTCCATCAAACAGCGGCCCCGGAGCACAGATACGCAGTATTTT. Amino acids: CASSSIKQRPRSTDTQYF.

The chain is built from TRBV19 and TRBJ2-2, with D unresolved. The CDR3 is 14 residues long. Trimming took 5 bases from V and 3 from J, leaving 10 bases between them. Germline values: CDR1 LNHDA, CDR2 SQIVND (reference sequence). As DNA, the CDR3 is TGTGCCAGTAGTTTCCGACACGACACCGGGGAGCTGTTTTTT. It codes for CASSFRHDTGELFF.

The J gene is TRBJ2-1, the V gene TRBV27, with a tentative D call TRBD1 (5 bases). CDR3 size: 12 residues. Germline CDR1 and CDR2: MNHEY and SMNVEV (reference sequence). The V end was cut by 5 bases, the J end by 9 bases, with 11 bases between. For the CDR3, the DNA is TGTGCCAGCAGTGGACAATTCGGTGAGCAGTTCTTC. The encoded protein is CASSGQFGEQFF.

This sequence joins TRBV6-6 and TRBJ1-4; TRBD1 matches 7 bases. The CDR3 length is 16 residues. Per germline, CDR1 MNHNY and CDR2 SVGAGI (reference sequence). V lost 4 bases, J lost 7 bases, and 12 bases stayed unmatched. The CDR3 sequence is CASSWSTGRIGEKLFF. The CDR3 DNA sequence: TGTGCCAGCAGTTGGTCGACAGGGAGGATCGGTGAAAAACTGTTTTTT.

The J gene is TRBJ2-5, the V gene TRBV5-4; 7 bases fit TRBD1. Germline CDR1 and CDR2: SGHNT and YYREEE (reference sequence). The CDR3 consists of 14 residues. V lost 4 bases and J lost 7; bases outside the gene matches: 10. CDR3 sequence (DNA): TGTGCCAGCAGCCCGACGACAGGGCAGGGGACCCAGTACTTC. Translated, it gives CASSPTTGQGTQYF.

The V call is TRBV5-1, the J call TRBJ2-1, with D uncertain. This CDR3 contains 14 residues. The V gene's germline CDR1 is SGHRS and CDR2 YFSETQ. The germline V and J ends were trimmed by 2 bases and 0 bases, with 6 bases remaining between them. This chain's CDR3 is CASSLASSYNEQFF. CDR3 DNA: TGCGCCAGCAGCTTAGCGAGCTCCTACAATGAGCAGTTCTTC.

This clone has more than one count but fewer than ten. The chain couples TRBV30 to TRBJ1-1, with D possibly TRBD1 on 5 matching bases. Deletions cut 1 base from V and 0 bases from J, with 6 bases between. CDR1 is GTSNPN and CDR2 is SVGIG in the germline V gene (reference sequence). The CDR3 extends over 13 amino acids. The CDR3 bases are TGTGCCTGGAGTGAACAGGTGAACACTGAAGCTTTCTTT. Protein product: CAWSEQVNTEAFF.

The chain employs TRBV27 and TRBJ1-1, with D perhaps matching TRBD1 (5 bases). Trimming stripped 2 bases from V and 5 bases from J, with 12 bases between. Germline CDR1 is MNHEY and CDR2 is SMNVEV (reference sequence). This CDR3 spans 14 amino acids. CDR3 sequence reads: CASSLTGKGTEAFF. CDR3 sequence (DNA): TGTGCCAGCAGTTTAACAGGAAAGGGAACTGAAGCTTTCTTT.

The CDR3 DNA reads TGTGCCAGCAGCCAAGCGTTTGGGGAGGAAGCTTTCTTT. Its protein is CASSQAFGEEAFF. V and J are TRBV4-2 and TRBJ1-1; D unclear. V was clipped by 1 base and J by 8 bases, with 11 bases between them. The CDR3 length is 13 residues. The V gene's germline CDR1 is LGHNA and CDR2 YNFKEQ.

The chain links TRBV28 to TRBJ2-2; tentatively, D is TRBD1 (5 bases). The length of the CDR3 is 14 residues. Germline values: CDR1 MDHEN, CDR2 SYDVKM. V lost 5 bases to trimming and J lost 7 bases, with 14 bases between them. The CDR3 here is CASSIYQGGGELFF. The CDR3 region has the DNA TGTGCCAGCAGTATTTACCAGGGTGGCGGGGAGCTGTTTTTT.

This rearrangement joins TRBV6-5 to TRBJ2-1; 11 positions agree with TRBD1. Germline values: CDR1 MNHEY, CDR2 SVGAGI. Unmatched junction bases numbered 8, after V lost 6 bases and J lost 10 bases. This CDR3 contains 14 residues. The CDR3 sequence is CASSRDRGKGEQFF. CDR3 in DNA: TGTGCCAGCAGCCGGGACAGGGGGAAGGGAGAGCAGTTCTTC.

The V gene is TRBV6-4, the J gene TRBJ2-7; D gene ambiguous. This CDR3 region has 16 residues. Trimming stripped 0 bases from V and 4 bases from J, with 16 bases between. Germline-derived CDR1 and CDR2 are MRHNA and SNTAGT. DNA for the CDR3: TGTGCCAGCAGTGACTCTTATTACGTGGCGGCATACGAGCAGTACTTC. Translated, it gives CASSDSYYVAAYEQYF.

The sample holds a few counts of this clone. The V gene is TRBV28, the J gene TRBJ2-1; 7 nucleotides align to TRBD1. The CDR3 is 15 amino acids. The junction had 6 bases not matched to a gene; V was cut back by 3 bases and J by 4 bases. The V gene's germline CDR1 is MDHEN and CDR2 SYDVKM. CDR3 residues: CASSFRGQIYNEQFF. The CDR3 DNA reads TGTGCCAGCAGTTTCCGGGGACAGATATACAATGAGCAGTTCTTC.